This T cell receptor beta chain was sequenced in a study of immune evolution from preneoplasia to lung adenocarcinoma. Study overall: HLA loss of heterozygosity: approximately 7.5% AIS, around 16% MIA, around 35% ADC, none AAH.

Germline V lookup: CDR1 SQVTM, CDR2 ANQGSEA. With V trimmed by 0 bases and J by 4 bases, 4 bases remained unmatched. The CDR3 contains 14 residues. Resections took place in Japan or China from the mid-2010s to the late 2010s. Remarks on this clone: Its target is unknown.

Whole-study results and caveats: From normal lung to invasive adenocarcinoma, top clone frequencies appeared to decrease. Normal lung had highest clonality; later lesions appeared denser, more diverse.

The repertoire was sequenced with immunoSEQ multiplex PCR; TCRdb's copy has only in-frame clones and lacks some. This table holds about 4,900 clones, 88% found once. The sequenced material came from FFPE invasive lung adenocarcinoma tissue. The receptor comes from a person aged 45 to 60 with lung adenocarcinoma. The gene calls are TRBV29-1 and TRBJ1-2; 8 nucleotides agree with TRBD1. The CDR3 region is CSVEETGAGYGYTF. In DNA, the CDR3 is TGCAGCGTTGAAGAGACAGGGGCAGGCTATGGCTACACCTTC. The full variable domain, rest sourced from reference TRBV29-1 and TRBJ1-2, is SAVISQKPSRDICQRGTSLTIQCQVDSQVTMMFWYRQQPGQSLTLIATANQGSEATYESGFVIDKFPISRPNLTFSTLTVSNMSPEDSSIYLCSVEETGAGYGYTFGSGTRLTVV.